Sequencing of this T cell receptor beta chain was carried out in a study of T cell clones after liver transplantation. Looking at the study overall: As an antigen-independent comparator, third-party-reactive TCRbeta sequences came from pre-transplant mixed lymphocyte reactions.

Whole-study results and caveats: In two subjects, few donor cells limited the measurable donor-reactive repertoire.

Unstimulated PBMCs were sorted into CD3+CD4+ and CD3+CD8+ populations. Sequencing used immunoSEQ multiplex PCR; TCRdb keeps in-frame clones, though not all of them. Of more than 95,000 clones in the sample, approximately 78% were seen once. The junction had 4 bases not matched to a gene; V was cut back by 5 bases and J by 2 bases. The CDR3 has 14 residues. Germline V lookup: CDR1 SGHNT, CDR2 YYREEE (reference sequence). A remark on this clone: Antigen unknown. The same CDR3 also results from other DNA sequences found in this sample.

This chain connects TRBV5-4 to TRBJ2-3, with 8 bases aligning to TRBD2. The clonotype was recovered from a human donor who received a liver transplant. Sequences were derived from CD4+ T cells from blood, sampled before liver transplant. Here the CDR3 reads CASRRGGPTDTQYF. CDR3 bases: TGTGCCAGCAGACGGGGGGGGCCCACAGATACGCAGTATTTT.